The T cell receptor (beta chain) under discussion was sequenced for a study of T cells of healthy individuals (dated by TCRdb to 2017 to 2018). To prepare the library, 5' RACE was applied. Sequencing used an Illumina MiSeq. The raw public data were reprocessed by TCRdb itself: fastp quality trimming at Q25, MiXCR clonotype calling, in-frame beta chains only. All rows with the same CDR3 protein become a single entry with the most common DNA and genes. The sample records 63,000 or so distinct CDR3 sequences, roughly 16% of which are singletons. Together, the top ten hold roughly 4.7% of the sample. V gives up 5 bases and J gives up 5 bases, and the segment between their germline ends measures 16 bases. The CDR3 measures 15 amino acids from cysteine to phenylalanine. Just CDR3 DNA is preserved here, 45 bases in frame from base 1. The CDR1 and CDR2 encoded by the germline V gene (reference sequence) are SEHNR and FQNEAQ.

This clonotype was seen only a few times. Which antigen it targets is not known. No base quality information exists; no much larger clone differs at one position. The sequence came from a human donor in good health. The rearranged segments are TRBV7-9 and TRBJ1-5; perhaps TRBD1 is the D gene, with 6 bases matching. In nucleotide form, the sequence is TGTGCCAGCAGCCCCACAGGGAAGGTGGATCAGCCCCAGCATTTT. It specifies CASSPTGKVDQPQHF.